Each of the 32 T cell receptor beta chains below was sequenced from the same sample in a study of blood T cells in healthy people across ages. Through a sample-barcoded 5' primer and a J-beta primer mix, a second PCR was run for roughly 6 to 11 cycles. TCRdb reanalysed the 5' RACE reads using MiXCR and keeps one entry per CDR3 protein. The data contain 780,000 or so distinct CDR3 sequences, just under 25% of them singletons. This sample was shared with a second study, whose subject was T cells of mothers and their children.

What was sequenced was blood. Receptors were obtained from a boy younger than 18 in good health.

The V gene is TRBV2, the J gene TRBJ1-1; TRBD1 might be the D (6 bases). CDR3 length: 14 residues. CDR1 and CDR2 from the germline V gene are SNHLY and FYNNEI. V was trimmed by 6 bases and J by 1 base, leaving 12 bases between them. For the CDR3, the DNA is TGTGCCAGCAGGACAGACAGGTCGAACACTGAAGCTTTCTTT. Protein sequence: CASRTDRSNTEAFF.

The table lists this clonotype with a few counts. The chain joins TRBV6-1 to TRBJ2-4; perhaps TRBD2 as D (5 bases). Germline V lookup: CDR1 MNHNS, CDR2 SASEGT. CDR3 size: 16 residues. Trimming pared 6 bases from V and 3 bases from J, leaving 18 bases between. The CDR3 here is CASSSTRTFGKNIQYF. The CDR3, as DNA: TGTGCCAGCAGCTCAACTAGGACTTTTGGCAAAAACATTCAGTACTTC.

The chain's CDR3 is CASSFNRGGQNIQYF. The CDR3 DNA follows: TGTGCCAGCAGCTTCAACAGAGGGGGACAAAACATTCAGTACTTC. V and J are TRBV7-2 and TRBJ2-4; possible D gene TRBD1, 6 bases. Trimming left V 3 bases short and J 5 bases short, with 14 bases between. This CDR3 spans 15 amino acids. Germline assignment: CDR1 SGHTA and CDR2 FQGNSA.

As to this clonotype: Here the CDR3 omits its conserved ending phenylalanine or tryptophan, so a read error is the likely source. The V call is TRBV29-1, the J call TRBJ2-5, with a possible D match to TRBD2 (5 bases). The CDR3 sequence is 12 residues long. The germline gives CDR1 SQVTM, CDR2 ANQGSEA. Between the trimmed V and J ends, which lost 6 bases and 0 bases, there was a span of 8 bases. This CDR3 is CSVSGDQETQYC. As DNA, the CDR3 is TGCAGCGTGAGCGGTGACCAAGAGACCCAGTACTGC.

The chain combines TRBV29-1 with TRBJ2-1; D remains unclear. The V end lost 0 bases, the J end lost 6 bases, and 9 bases lay between the germline ends. The CDR3 covers 13 residues. Germline lookup yields CDR1 SQVTM and CDR2 ANQGSEA. The DNA of the CDR3 is TGCAGCGTTGAAGATCATTCAGGCAATGAGCAGTTCTTC. Translation: CSVEDHSGNEQFF.

CDR3 protein: CSAPGISYNEQFF. CDR3 DNA: TGCAGTGCCCCCGGGATCTCCTACAATGAGCAGTTCTTC. This chain links TRBV20-1 with TRBJ2-1, with D possibly being TRBD2 (5 bases). The germline V gene encodes CDR1 DFQATT and CDR2 SNEGSKA (reference sequence). Trimming stripped 6 bases from V and 0 bases from J, with 9 bases between. This CDR3 comprises 13 residues.

CDR3 nucleotides: TGCAGCGTGAGAGGACCGGGACTAGCGGGTATCTACGAGCAGTACTTC. As protein: CSVRGPGLAGIYEQYF. V gene TRBV29-1 combines with J gene TRBJ2-7, with 12 bases aligning to TRBD2. Germline V gene data show CDR1 as SQVTM and CDR2 as ANQGSEA. The CDR3 is made up of 16 amino acids. The ends lost 6 bases at V and 3 bases at J; junction bases unmatched: 12.

J is TRBJ1-2 and V is TRBV29-1; TRBD1 is a possible D gene (5 bases). CDR3 size: 11 residues. Trimming shortened V by 6 bases and J by 6 bases, and 11 bases separated the two germline ends. Germline CDR1 SQVTM, CDR2 ANQGSEA. The CDR3 sequence: CSVPRVHGYTF. The CDR3 region has the DNA TGCAGCGTCCCCAGGGTCCATGGCTACACCTTC. The variable domain in full, completed from reference TRBV29-1 and TRBJ1-2, reads SAVISQKPSRDICQRGTSLTIQCQVDSQVTMMFWYRQQPGQSLTLIATANQGSEATYESGFVIDKFPISRPNLTFSTLTVSNMSPEDSSIYLCSVPRVHGYTFGSGTRLTVV.

The chain combines TRBV7-3 with TRBJ2-4; 7 bases map to TRBD1. The V segment lost 5 bases and the J segment 0 bases; nucleotides outside the gene matches: 10. CDR1 is SGHTA, CDR2 FQGTGA, per germline. This CDR3 has 17 residues. The CDR3 bases are TGTGCCAGCAGCCCACACCATACAGGGGTAGCCAAAAACATTCAGTACTTC. Translating it yields CASSPHHTGVAKNIQYF. Looking up the rest from reference TRBV7-3 and TRBJ2-4 gives the full variable domain: GAGVSQTPSNKVTEKGKYVELRCDPISGHTALYWYRQSLGQGPEFLIYFQGTGAADDSGLPNDRFFAVRPEGSVSTLKIQRTERGDSAVYLCASSPHHTGVAKNIQYFGAGTRLSVL.

The chain links TRBV6-2 or TRBV6-3 to TRBJ2-2; TRBD1 is a possible D gene (6 bases). The germline V and J ends were trimmed by 5 bases and 3 bases, with 13 bases remaining between them. The CDR3 extends over 15 amino acids. CDR1 is MNHEY, CDR2 SVGEGT, per germline. CDR3 amino acids: CASSPDRLHTGELFF. The CDR3 DNA reads as TGTGCCAGCAGTCCCGACAGGCTACACACCGGGGAGCTGTTTTTT.

In its sample, this clonotype was seen a few times. This chain uses TRBV24-1 with TRBJ2-5, with unresolved D. The end of the DNA is better explained by TRBJ2-1, so the J call may be wrong. CDR1 is KGHDR, CDR2 SFDVKD, per germline. The CDR3 has 12 amino acids. The CDR3 here is CATLDPKGEQFF. CDR3 sequence (DNA): TGTGCCACCCTGGACCCAAAAGGTGAGCAGTTCTTC.

The chain links TRBV7-2 to TRBJ2-3, with 10 bases fitting TRBD2. Per the germline V gene, CDR1 is SGHTA and CDR2 is FQGNSA. The CDR3 spans 17 residues. Losses at the gene ends were 5 bases for V and 3 bases for J; bases not matched to a gene: 11. The CDR3 DNA reads TGTGCCAGCAGCGTTCAAGGGACTAGCGTGGGGACAGATACGCAGTATTTT. Translation gives CASSVQGTSVGTDTQYF.

The rearrangement joins TRBV6-2 or TRBV6-3 to TRBJ2-5, with D uncertain. The DNA end is a closer match to TRBJ2-7, so the J assignment may be wrong. The germline CDR1 and CDR2 sequences are MNHEY and SVGEGT. This CDR3 has 15 residues. CDR3 sequence (DNA): TGTGCCAGCAGTTATTCTGCGCTGATCTCCTACGAGCAGTACTTC. It specifies CASSYSALISYEQYF.

This chain uses TRBV7-3 with TRBJ1-1; 10 bases are a match to TRBD1. V shed 3 bases and J 2 bases; nucleotides not matched to a gene: 3. The germline V gene has CDR1 SGHTA and CDR2 FQGTGA. The CDR3 spans 15 residues. The CDR3 loop reads CASSLTGGSNTEAFF. The DNA of the CDR3 is TGTGCCAGCAGCTTGACAGGGGGCTCTAACACTGAAGCTTTCTTT.

The chain carries TRBV12-3 or TRBV12-4 and TRBJ2-7, with D unresolved. The V and J ends lost 5 bases and 3 bases respectively, with 14 bases between them. This CDR3 is built from 14 residues. This chain's CDR3 is CASSLSVGLYEQYF. DNA for the CDR3: TGTGCCAGCAGTCTGTCGGTGGGCCTCTACGAGCAGTACTTC.

This clonotype was picked up a small number of times. This chain joins TRBV21-1 and TRBJ2-7; the D call TRBD2 from the table was never checked on the DNA. TRBV21-1 is a listed pseudogene. The CDR3 loop spans 14 amino acids. CDR3 nucleotide sequence: TGTGCCAGCAGCACAACCAGGCCGAGGGAAGAGCAGTACTTC. Translation: CASSTTRPREEQYF.

The count of this clonotype is one. Because it lacks the conserved phenylalanine or tryptophan at the end, this CDR3 is likely a read error. This sequence joins TRBV28 and TRBJ2-5; D is undetermined. The J call may be mistaken, given a closer DNA end match to TRBJ2-7. This CDR3 contains 13 residues. Germline V gene sequence: CDR1 MDHEN, CDR2 SYDVKM. CDR3 nucleotides: TGTGCCAGCAGCTTTTCTGGACCGTACGAGCAGTACCTC. This translates into CASSFSGPYEQYL.

This clonotype was recorded at least ten times. The chain couples TRBV7-2 to TRBJ2-7; TRBD1 agrees at 8 bases. CDR1 and CDR2 from the germline V gene are SGHTA and FQGNSA. This CDR3 is built from 15 residues. The ends lost 5 bases at V and 4 bases at J; junction bases unmatched: 10. The CDR3 protein is CASSLGTGGPYEQYF. CDR3 DNA: TGTGCCAGCAGCCTTGGGACAGGAGGACCTTACGAGCAGTACTTC.

This clonotype turned up a few times. This chain uses TRBV10-3 with TRBJ1-3, with D hard to call. V lost 10 bases and J lost 0, with 16 bases in between. The germline V gene encodes CDR1 ENHRY and CDR2 SYGVKD. The CDR3 covers 15 residues. CDR3 coding DNA: TGTGCCACCTGGGATCCATTGAGCTCTGGAAACACCATATATTTT. Translated, it gives CATWDPLSSGNTIYF.

This clonotype was seen a few times. The chain combines TRBV12-3 or TRBV12-4 with TRBJ2-6, with D uncertain. The CDR3 extends over 18 amino acids. Trimming removed 1 base at V and 0 bases at J, with 13 bases between. CDR3 bases: TGTGCCAGCAGTTTAGTTCCGGACGGTCCCTCTGGGGCCAACGTCCTGACTTTC. Translated, it gives CASSLVPDGPSGANVLTF.

This clonotype was detected only a few times. The chain has TRBV3-1 and TRBJ2-5, with unresolved D. Judging by the DNA end, TRBJ2-7 fits better; the J call may be wrong. The CDR3 is 14 residues long. Germline CDR1 is LGHDT and CDR2 is YNNKEL (reference sequence). For the CDR3, the DNA is TGTGCCAGCAGCCAAATACAGAGCACCTACGAGCAGTACTTC. This sequence encodes CASSQIQSTYEQYF.

This clonotype has more than one count but fewer than ten. The chain joins TRBV7-6 to TRBJ2-3, with D perhaps matching TRBD1 or TRBD2 (5 bases each). This CDR3 comprises 17 residues. The V end was cut by 1 base, the J end by 0 bases, with 14 bases between. In germline, CDR1 is SGHVS, CDR2 FNYEAQ. The CDR3 DNA follows: TGTGCCAGCAGCTTAGGGGGGTGGGATCCTAGCACAGATACGCAGTATTTT. Translating gives CASSLGGWDPSTDTQYF.

The V and J genes are TRBV20-1 and TRBJ2-4; tentative D call: TRBD2 (6 bases). V was clipped by 3 bases and J by 3 bases, with 9 bases between them. Germline CDR1 reads DFQATT; CDR2 reads SNEGSKA (reference sequence). This CDR3 is built from 13 residues. The CDR3 region has the DNA TGCAGTGCTAGGGGGAGGAACAAAAACATTCAGTACTTC. Amino acid sequence: CSARGRNKNIQYF.

As regards this clonotype: At one end the junction does not follow the germline gene, possibly because of a read error. The CDR3 loop is CASSAQDREIGYAF. The CDR3 bases are TGTGCCAGTAGTGCCCAGGACAGGGAAATTGGCTACGCCTTC. This chain uses TRBV19 with TRBJ1-2, with 8 bases fitting TRBD1. The CDR3 has 14 residues. Germline loops: CDR1 LNHDA, CDR2 SQIVND (reference sequence). Together with reference TRBV19 and TRBJ1-2, the CDR3 gives the full variable domain: DGGITQSPKYLFRKEGQNVTLSCEQNLNHDAMYWYRQDPGQGLRLIYYSQIVNDFQKGDIAEGYSVSREKKESFPLTVTSAQKNPTAFYLCASSAQDREIGYAFGSGTRLTVV.

This chain links TRBV29-1 with TRBJ2-1, with TRBD2 identical over 10 bases. Per the germline V gene, CDR1 is SQVTM and CDR2 is ANQGSEA. The CDR3 loop spans 13 amino acids. The V segment lost 7 bases and the J segment 7 bases; nucleotides outside the gene matches: 7. The CDR3, as DNA: TGCAGCGGGAGACTTAGCGGGGGGAATGAGCAGTTCTTC. Translating it yields CSGRLSGGNEQFF.

The table lists this clonotype with a few counts. The V gene is TRBV20-1, the J gene TRBJ2-1, with 7 bases identical to TRBD2. Germline CDR1 is DFQATT and CDR2 is SNEGSKA (reference sequence). V dropped 0 bases and J dropped 3; count of bases not matched to a gene: 8. The CDR3 spans 16 residues. In DNA form, the CDR3 reads TGCAGTGCTAGAGATTTTAGTCGCGGGAGCTACAATGAGCAGTTCTTC. It translates to CSARDFSRGSYNEQFF.

This clonotype has just a few counts. CDR3 region: CASRPAQDNGNTIYF. The CDR3, as DNA: TGTGCCAGCAGGCCTGCTCAAGACAACGGAAACACCATATATTTT. The genes are TRBV11-2 and TRBJ1-3; D is undetermined. This CDR3 has 15 amino acids. Germline CDR1 reads SGHAT; CDR2 reads FQNNGV. Trimming shortened V by 6 bases and J by 4 bases, and 16 bases separated the two germline ends.

V usage is TRBV6-5 and J usage is TRBJ2-7; TRBD1 or TRBD2 may be the D gene (5 bases each). Germline values: CDR1 MNHEY, CDR2 SVGAGI. The V gene lost 6 bases and the J gene lost 0 bases, with 6 bases spanning the gap. CDR3 length equals 12 residues. The CDR3 nucleotides are TGTGCCAGCAGGGGGACCTCCTACGAGCAGTACTTC. This translates into CASRGTSYEQYF.

The rearrangement links TRBV20-1 to TRBJ2-7; TRBD2 is a possible D gene (6 bases). Germline CDR1 DFQATT, CDR2 SNEGSKA (reference sequence). V gave up 0 bases and J gave up 7 bases, with 19 bases separating them. The CDR3 length is 15 residues. CDR3 coding DNA: TGCAGTGCTAGAGATGGGCTAGCGAGTTTAGATGAGCAGTACTTC. Protein: CSARDGLASLDEQYF.

CDR3 sequence (DNA): TGTGCCAGCAGCGAGAGACTAGCACCAGATACGCAGTATTTT. Encoded protein: CASSERLAPDTQYF. V is TRBV7-2 and J is TRBJ2-3; 7 nucleotides agree with TRBD2. The CDR3 spans 14 residues. Germline CDR1 SGHTA, CDR2 FQGNSA. The V gene end was trimmed by 5 bases and the J gene end by 4 bases; junction bases not matched to a gene: 6.

This clonotype was counted only a few times. Here the CDR3 DNA reads TGTGCCAGCACCGACAGGGAGGACAATGAGCAGTTCTTC. Translated, it gives CASTDREDNEQFF. This chain uses TRBV12-3 or TRBV12-4 with TRBJ2-1, with a possible D match to TRBD1 (7 bases). V was trimmed by 7 bases and J by 5 bases, leaving 12 bases between them. The CDR3 extends over 13 amino acids.

This clonotype appeared a few times. The V and J genes are TRBV29-1 and TRBJ2-5, with D possibly TRBD2 on 5 matching bases. The CDR3 loop spans 14 amino acids. The V end was cut by 1 base, the J end by 1 base, with 10 bases between. Germline V gene sequence: CDR1 SQVTM, CDR2 ANQGSEA. The CDR3 region is CSVEGPGSQETQYF. In DNA form, the CDR3 reads TGCAGCGTTGAAGGTCCGGGGAGCCAAGAGACCCAGTACTTC.